The rows below give T cell receptor beta chains drawn from one sample of a study of CD8 T cells in Susac syndrome. TCRdb re-called the immunoSEQ multiplex PCR reads through MiXCR, storing one row per CDR3 protein. The sample has some 300,000 distinct CDR3 sequences, 70% to 90% seen once. Sequenced input: CD8+ T cells from PBMCs. Receptors originate from a human donor with multiple sclerosis. Each CDR3 is given with its conserved first and last residue. Each record gives: V gene, clone size, J gene, D gene, CDR3 protein, CDR3 DNA. A D gene is named only where the DNA matches it firmly. Some rows mark clone size as missing; the rest say once, few, many or name a class of expanded clone.

TRBV12-3/TRBV12-4	NA	TRBJ1-2	TRBD1	CASSQDRDGYTF	TGTGCCAGCAGTCAGGACAGGGACGGCTACACCTTC
TRBV7-9	NA	TRBJ2-5	NA	CASSKVQGKETQYF	TGTGCCAGCAGCAAGGTGCAGGGTAAAGAGACCCAGTACTTC
TRBV12-5	few	TRBJ1-2	NA	CASDLPGLTNYGYTF	TGTGCTAGTGACCTGCCGGGACTGACCAACTATGGCTACACCTTC
TRBV6-5	NA	TRBJ2-1	NA	CASSTDRYNEQFF	TGTGCCAGCAGCACTGACAGATACAATGAGCAGTTCTTC
TRBV11-2	NA	TRBJ2-1	TRBD2	CASSPRTSGRGSWDEQFF	TGTGCCAGCAGCCCTAGGACTAGCGGGAGGGGGTCCTGGGATGAGCAGTTCTTC
TRBV5-6	NA	TRBJ1-2	NA	CASSFSTGRLYGYTF	TGTGCCAGCAGCTTTAGCACAGGGAGGCTCTATGGCTACACCTTC
TRBV30	NA	TRBJ1-2	NA	CAWISQGIHGYTF	TGTGCCTGGATCTCGCAGGGGATACATGGCTACACCTTC
TRBV19	NA	TRBJ2-7	NA	CASQTSNEQYF	TGTGCCAGTCAAACTAGCAACGAGCAGTACTTC
TRBV3-1	NA	TRBJ2-2	TRBD2	CASSRAGRTRNTGELFF	TGTGCCAGCAGCCGTGCTGGGCGGACTAGGAACACCGGGGAGCTGTTTTTT
TRBV3-1	NA	TRBJ1-2	NA	CASSQVVVHRDSDYGYTF	TGTGCCAGCAGCCAAGTAGTAGTTCACCGGGACTCAGACTATGGCTACACCTTC
TRBV19	NA	TRBJ2-1	NA	CASSMLTTYNEQFF	TGTGCCAGTAGCATGCTGACCACCTACAATGAGCAGTTCTTC
TRBV28	NA	TRBJ1-5	NA	CASSFSGVFQPQHF	TGTGCCAGCAGTTTTTCGGGAGTTTTCCAGCCCCAGCATTTT
TRBV9	NA	TRBJ1-3	NA	CASKSGNTIYF	TGTGCCAGCAAATCTGGAAACACCATATATTTT
TRBV6-1	NA	TRBJ2-5	NA	CASSVSRGWQETQYF	TGTGCCAGCAGTGTCTCTAGGGGTTGGCAAGAGACCCAGTACTTC
TRBV7-9	NA	TRBJ2-1	NA	CASSPHVVNRDNEQFF	TGTGCCAGCAGCCCGCACGTCGTTAACAGAGACAATGAGCAGTTCTTC
TRBV9	once	TRBJ1-4	NA	CASSVHSATNEKLFF	TGTGCCAGCAGCGTCCACAGTGCAACTAATGAAAAACTGTTTTTT
TRBV5-6	NA	TRBJ1-2	NA	CASSLGATGGYTF	TGTGCCAGCAGCTTGGGAGCGACGGGTGGCTACACCTTC
TRBV7-9	NA	TRBJ1-5	NA	CASSEEAFNQPQHF	TGTGCCAGCAGCGAAGAGGCGTTCAATCAGCCCCAGCATTTT
TRBV27	NA	TRBJ1-1	NA	CASSPAANTEAFF	TGTGCCAGCAGTCCGGCGGCGAACACTGAAGCTTTCTTT
TRBV27	NA	TRBJ2-3	NA	CASSLSRFTDTQYF	TGTGCCAGCAGTTTATCTCGGTTCACAGATACGCAGTATTTT
TRBV7-6	once	TRBJ1-4	NA	CASSPHSSTNEKLFF	TGTGCCAGCAGCCCCCACAGCTCAACTAATGAAAAACTGTTTTTT
TRBV12-3/TRBV12-4	NA	TRBJ2-1	TRBD1	CASSPDRNEQFF	TGTGCCAGCAGCCCGGACAGGAATGAGCAGTTCTTC
TRBV7-9	NA	TRBJ1-4	TRBD1	CASSLNRGRNEKLFF	TGTGCCAGCAGCTTAAACAGGGGGCGGAATGAAAAACTGTTTTTT
TRBV5-1	NA	TRBJ2-7	TRBD1	CASSLPTGVNYEQYF	TGCGCCAGCAGCTTACCGACAGGGGTGAACTACGAGCAGTACTTC
TRBV5-4	few	TRBJ2-2	NA	CASSLNPGRSPGELFF	TGTGCCAGCAGCTTGAATCCAGGGCGATCCCCCGGGGAGCTGTTTTTT
TRBV7-6	NA	TRBJ2-7	TRBD2	CASSPYSASGRPYEQYF	TGTGCCAGCAGCCCCTATTCGGCTAGCGGGAGGCCCTACGAGCAGTACTTC
TRBV29-1	NA	TRBJ1-2	NA	CSVGGDIEVYRPYTF	TGCAGCGTTGGGGGAGACATCGAGGTGTATCGTCCCTACACCTTC
TRBV28	once	TRBJ1-6	TRBD1	CASSRGTEWNSPLHF	TGTGCCAGCAGCCGTGGGACAGAATGGAATTCACCCCTCCACTTT
TRBV14	NA	TRBJ1-1	NA	CASSPDTTEAFF	TGTGCCAGCAGCCCAGATACCACTGAAGCTTTCTTT
TRBV7-9	NA	TRBJ2-4	NA	CASSPSSEGTAKNIQYF	TGTGCCAGCAGCCCCAGTTCAGAGGGGACAGCCAAAAACATTCAGTACTTC
TRBV5-1	few	TRBJ1-2	NA	CASSLRGGNYGYTF	TGCGCCAGCAGCTTGCGAGGGGGTAACTATGGCTACACCTTC
TRBV20-1	NA	TRBJ1-1	NA	CSARNRVINTEAFF	TGCAGTGCTAGAAACAGGGTAATTAACACTGAAGCTTTCTTT
TRBV7-9	few	TRBJ2-7	TRBD2	CASSLFAGGRNYEQYF	TGTGCCAGCAGCTTATTTGCGGGAGGGCGGAACTACGAGCAGTACTTC
TRBV27	NA	TRBJ1-1	NA	CASSPLGASVTEAFF	TGTGCCAGCAGTCCGCTGGGGGCGTCGGTCACTGAAGCTTTCTTT
TRBV7-2	NA	TRBJ2-5	NA	CASSFRGDSRETQYF	TGTGCCAGCAGCTTCAGGGGAGATAGTAGAGAGACCCAGTACTTC
TRBV20-1	NA	TRBJ2-1	TRBD2	CSAPGLAGGRTYNEQFF	TGCAGTGCTCCGGGACTAGCGGGAGGGAGAACCTACAATGAGCAGTTCTTC
TRBV7-9	NA	TRBJ1-1	NA	CASSKQGTEAFF	TGTGCCAGCAGCAAACAGGGAACTGAAGCTTTCTTT
TRBV11-2	NA	TRBJ2-1	TRBD2	CASSLGPSTSGRHYEQFF	TGTGCCAGCAGCTTAGGCCCTTCGACTAGCGGGAGGCACTATGAGCAGTTCTTC
TRBV27	NA	TRBJ2-7	TRBD1	CASSSRQGTYEQYF	TGTGCCAGCAGCTCCCGACAGGGTACCTACGAGCAGTACTTC
TRBV14	NA	TRBJ2-3	TRBD2	CASSRTGTSGSLTDTQYF	TGTGCCAGCAGTCGTACCGGGACTAGCGGGAGTTTAACAGATACGCAGTATTTT
TRBV4-1	NA	TRBJ1-5	NA	CASSQDWQSGQPQHF	TGCGCCAGCAGCCAAGATTGGCAGTCTGGTCAGCCCCAGCATTTT
TRBV2	NA	TRBJ1-1	NA	CASLTPEAFF	TGTGCCAGCTTGACCCCTGAAGCTTTCTTT
TRBV10-3	once	TRBJ1-2	TRBD1	CAISESRGGVLYGYTF	TGTGCCATCAGTGAGTCGAGAGGGGGCGTCCTCTATGGCTACACCTTC
TRBV27	NA	TRBJ2-2	TRBD2	CASSLRASGGRAGELFF	TGTGCCAGCAGTTTAAGGGCCTCGGGGGGAAGGGCCGGGGAGCTGTTTTTT
TRBV10-3	NA	TRBJ2-7	TRBD2	CATLRLATHEQYF	TGTGCCACCCTAAGACTAGCTACACACGAGCAGTACTTC
TRBV12-3/TRBV12-4	NA	TRBJ1-1	TRBD1	CASRTGGIPEAFF	TGTGCCAGCAGGACAGGGGGCATACCTGAAGCTTTCTTT
TRBV19	NA	TRBJ2-7	TRBD2	CASRTSGTLEQYF	TGTGCCAGTAGAACTAGCGGGACCCTCGAGCAGTACTTC
TRBV6-5	NA	TRBJ1-5	NA	CASSYSGGDQPQHF	TGTGCCAGCAGTTACTCGGGGGGGGATCAGCCCCAGCATTTT
TRBV6-1	NA	TRBJ2-7	NA	CASSPFPFNTYEQYF	TGTGCCAGCAGTCCTTTCCCCTTTAACACCTACGAGCAGTACTTC
TRBV30	NA	TRBJ1-1	NA	CAWSLGGTEAFF	TGTGCCTGGAGCTTAGGGGGGACTGAAGCTTTCTTT
TRBV6-1	NA	TRBJ2-1	TRBD2	CASSVGLAGSNEQFF	TGTGCCAGCAGTGTTGGACTAGCGGGGAGCAATGAGCAGTTCTTC
TRBV20-1	NA	TRBJ2-7	NA	CSASWERALWRGQREYF	TGCAGTGCTAGTTGGGAACGGGCCCTCTGGCGGGGCCAGAGGGAGTACTTC
TRBV5-1	once	TRBJ2-6	NA	CASVDSSTSGANVLTF	TGCGCCAGCGTCGACAGCTCAACCTCTGGGGCCAACGTCCTGACTTTC